These 6 T cell receptor beta chains originate from one sample sequenced in a study of T cells of healthy individuals. One entry per CDR3 protein results from TCRdb running MiXCR on the 5' RACE reads. The table has around 98,000 distinct CDR3 sequences, 17% seen once. The receptors shown here come from a human donor in good health.

A few counts support this clonotype. The chain uses TRBV20-1 and TRBJ2-1; 12 positions agree with TRBD2. Germline values: CDR1 DFQATT, CDR2 SNEGSKA (reference sequence). The CDR3 sequence is 15 residues long. Trimming took 2 bases from V and 10 from J; bases not matched to a gene: 9. The CDR3 spells CSARSPSGGAKEQFF. For the CDR3, the DNA is TGCAGTGCTAGATCGCCTAGCGGGGGGGCAAAGGAGCAGTTCTTC.

V usage is TRBV19 and J usage is TRBJ2-7, with 11 bases lining up with TRBD2. The CDR3 sequence is 15 residues long. In germline, CDR1 is LNHDA, CDR2 SQIVND (reference sequence). The J segment lost 3 bases and the V segment lost 5 bases, leaving 6 bases of the junction unmatched. DNA for the CDR3: TGTGCCAGTAGTGCCCTGACTAGCGGGATCTACGAGCAGTACTTC. It codes for CASSALTSGIYEQYF.

In this sample, this clonotype turned up many times. This chain joins TRBV18 and TRBJ2-7; 7 nucleotides match TRBD2. The CDR3 totals 14 residues. Germline assignment: CDR1 KGHSH and CDR2 LQKENI. Trimming removed 0 bases from V and 3 bases from J; junction bases left unmatched: 2. The CDR3: CASSPPPSGYEQYF. Written as DNA, the CDR3 is TGTGCCAGCTCACCACCTCCTAGCGGCTACGAGCAGTACTTC.

This clonotype came up a few times. This chain links TRBV7-2 with TRBJ1-5, with unresolved D. Per germline, CDR1 SGHTA and CDR2 FQGNSA. V was pared by 2 bases and J by 1 base, with 3 bases between. This CDR3 comprises 13 residues. Written as DNA, the CDR3 is TGTGCCAGCAGCTTACTCAGCAATCAGCCCCAGCATTTT. The encoded protein is CASSLLSNQPQHF.

This clonotype was counted a few times. The V call is TRBV28, the J call TRBJ2-7; a possible D gene is TRBD2 (6 bases). The CDR3 has 14 residues. Germline values: CDR1 MDHEN, CDR2 SYDVKM. Trimming cost V 9 bases and J 1 base, with 16 bases left between them. DNA for the CDR3: TGTGCCAGTAAAGCTAGCGACCGATCCTACGAGCAGTACTTC. Amino acid sequence: CASKASDRSYEQYF.

The V and J genes are TRBV7-2 and TRBJ2-1, with 7 bases matching TRBD2. The CDR3 length is 16 residues. V trimming: 0 bases; J trimming: 1 base; junction bases outside the gene matches: 3. Germline assignment: CDR1 SGHTA and CDR2 FQGNSA. The CDR3 loop is CASSLASSGSYNEQFF. The CDR3 DNA reads TGTGCCAGCAGCTTAGCGTCTAGCGGTTCCTACAATGAGCAGTTCTTC.